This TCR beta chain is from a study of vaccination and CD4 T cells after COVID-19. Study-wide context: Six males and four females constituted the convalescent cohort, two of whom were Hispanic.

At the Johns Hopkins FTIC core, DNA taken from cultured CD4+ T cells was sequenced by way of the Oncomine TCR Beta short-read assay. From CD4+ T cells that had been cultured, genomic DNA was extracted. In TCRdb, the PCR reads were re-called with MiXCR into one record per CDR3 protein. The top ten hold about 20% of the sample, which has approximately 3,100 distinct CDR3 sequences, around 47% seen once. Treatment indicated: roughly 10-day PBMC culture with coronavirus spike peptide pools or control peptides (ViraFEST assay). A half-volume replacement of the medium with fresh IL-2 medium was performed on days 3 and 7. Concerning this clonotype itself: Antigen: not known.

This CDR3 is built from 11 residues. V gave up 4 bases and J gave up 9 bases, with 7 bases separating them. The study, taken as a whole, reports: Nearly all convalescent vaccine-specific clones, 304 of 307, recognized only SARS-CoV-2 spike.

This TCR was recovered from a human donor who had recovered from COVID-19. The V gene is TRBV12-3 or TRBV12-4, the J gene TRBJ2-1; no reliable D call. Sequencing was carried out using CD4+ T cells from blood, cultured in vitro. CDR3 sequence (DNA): TGTGCCAGCAGTTCAAGAGGTGAGCAGTTCTTC. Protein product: CASSSRGEQFF.